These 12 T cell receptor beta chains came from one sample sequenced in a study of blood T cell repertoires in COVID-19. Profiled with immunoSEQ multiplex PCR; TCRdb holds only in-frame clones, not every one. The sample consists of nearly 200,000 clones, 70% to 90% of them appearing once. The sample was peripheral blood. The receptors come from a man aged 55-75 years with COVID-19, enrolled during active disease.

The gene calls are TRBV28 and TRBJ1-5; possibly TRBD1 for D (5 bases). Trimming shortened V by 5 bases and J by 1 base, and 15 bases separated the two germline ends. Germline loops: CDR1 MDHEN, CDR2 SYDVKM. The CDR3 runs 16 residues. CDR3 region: CASSPHRGTSNQPQHF. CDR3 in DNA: TGTGCCAGCAGTCCCCACCGGGGGACGAGCAATCAGCCCCAGCATTTT.

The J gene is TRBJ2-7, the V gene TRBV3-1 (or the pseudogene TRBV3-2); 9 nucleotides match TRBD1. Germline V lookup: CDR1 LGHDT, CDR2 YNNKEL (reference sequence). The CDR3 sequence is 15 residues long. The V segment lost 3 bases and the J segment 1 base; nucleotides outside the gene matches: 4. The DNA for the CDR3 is TGTGCCAGCAGCCATACCGGGACAGGGTCCTACGAGCAGTACTTC. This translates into CASSHTGTGSYEQYF.

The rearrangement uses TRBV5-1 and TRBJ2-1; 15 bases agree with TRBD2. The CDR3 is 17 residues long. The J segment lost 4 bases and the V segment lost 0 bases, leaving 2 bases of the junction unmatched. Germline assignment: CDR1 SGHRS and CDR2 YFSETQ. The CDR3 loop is CASSLGGLAGGYNEQFF. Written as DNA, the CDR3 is TGCGCCAGCAGCTTGGGGGGACTAGCGGGAGGATACAATGAGCAGTTCTTC.

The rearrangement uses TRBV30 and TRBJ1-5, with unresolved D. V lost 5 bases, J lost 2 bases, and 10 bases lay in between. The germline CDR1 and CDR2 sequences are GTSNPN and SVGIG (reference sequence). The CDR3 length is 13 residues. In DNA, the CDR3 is TGTGCCTGGGCGGTGGAGGGCAATCAGCCCCAGCATTTT. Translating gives CAWAVEGNQPQHF.

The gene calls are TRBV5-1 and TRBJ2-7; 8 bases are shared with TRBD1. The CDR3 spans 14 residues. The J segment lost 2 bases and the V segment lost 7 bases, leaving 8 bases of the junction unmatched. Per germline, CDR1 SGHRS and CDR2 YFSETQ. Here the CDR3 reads CASRSGTGAYEQYF. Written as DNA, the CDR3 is TGCGCCAGCCGCTCCGGGACAGGCGCCTACGAGCAGTACTTC.

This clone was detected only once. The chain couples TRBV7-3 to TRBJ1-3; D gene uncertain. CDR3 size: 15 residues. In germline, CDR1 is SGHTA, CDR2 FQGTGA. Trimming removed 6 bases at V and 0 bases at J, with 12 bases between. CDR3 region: CASSRDTGSGNTIYF. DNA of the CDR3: TGTGCCAGCAGTCGCGACACCGGCTCTGGAAACACCATATATTTT.

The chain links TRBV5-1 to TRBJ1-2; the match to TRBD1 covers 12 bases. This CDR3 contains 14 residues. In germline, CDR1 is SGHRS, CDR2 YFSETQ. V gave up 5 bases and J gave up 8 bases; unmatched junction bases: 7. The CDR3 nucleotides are TGCGCCAGCAGGCTGGGGACAGGGGGCCAGGGCTACACCTTC. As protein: CASRLGTGGQGYTF.

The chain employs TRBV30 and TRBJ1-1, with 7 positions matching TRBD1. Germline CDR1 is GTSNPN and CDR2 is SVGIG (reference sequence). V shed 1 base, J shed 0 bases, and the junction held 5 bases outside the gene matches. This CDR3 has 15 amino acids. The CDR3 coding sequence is TGTGCCTGGAGTGCCCCGGGGACAGTGAACACTGAAGCTTTCTTT. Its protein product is CAWSAPGTVNTEAFF.

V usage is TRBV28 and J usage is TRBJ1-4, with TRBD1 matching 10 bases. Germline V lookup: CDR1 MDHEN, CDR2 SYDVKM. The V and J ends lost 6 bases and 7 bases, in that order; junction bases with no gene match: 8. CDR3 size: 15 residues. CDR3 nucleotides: TGTGCCAGCAGAAAGACAGGGGGCAATCGTGAAAAACTGTTTTTT. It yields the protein CASRKTGGNREKLFF. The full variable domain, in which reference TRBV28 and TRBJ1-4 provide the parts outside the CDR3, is DVKVTQSSRYLVKRTGEKVFLECVQDMDHENMFWYRQDPGLGLRLIYFSYDVKMKEKGDIPEGYSVSREKKERFSLILESASTNQTSMYLCASRKTGGNREKLFFGSGTQLSVL.

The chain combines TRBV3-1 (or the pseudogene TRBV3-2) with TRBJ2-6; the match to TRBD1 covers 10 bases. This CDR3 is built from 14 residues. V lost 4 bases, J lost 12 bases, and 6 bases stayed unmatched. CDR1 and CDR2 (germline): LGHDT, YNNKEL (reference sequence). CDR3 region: CASSPFRDRGVLTF. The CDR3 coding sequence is TGTGCCAGCAGCCCATTCCGGGACAGGGGCGTCCTGACTTTC.

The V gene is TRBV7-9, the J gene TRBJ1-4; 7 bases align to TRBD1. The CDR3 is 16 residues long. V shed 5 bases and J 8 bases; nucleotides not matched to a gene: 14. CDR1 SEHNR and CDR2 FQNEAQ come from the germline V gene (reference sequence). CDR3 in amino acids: CASSPQPGAGGEKLFF. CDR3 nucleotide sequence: TGTGCCAGCAGCCCCCAACCAGGGGCAGGGGGGGAAAAACTGTTTTTT.

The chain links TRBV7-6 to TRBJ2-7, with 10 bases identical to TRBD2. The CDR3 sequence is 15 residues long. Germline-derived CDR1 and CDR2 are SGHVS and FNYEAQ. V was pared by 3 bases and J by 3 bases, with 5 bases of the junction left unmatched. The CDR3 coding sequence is TGTGCCAGCAGCTTGGCTAGCGGGAGAGGCTACGAGCAGTACTTC. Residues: CASSLASGRGYEQYF. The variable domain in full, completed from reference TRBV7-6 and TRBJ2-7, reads GAGVSQSPRYKVTKRGQDVALRCDPISGHVSLYWYRQALGQGPEFLTYFNYEAQQDKSGLPNDRFSAERPEGSISTLTIQRTEQRDSAMYRCASSLASGRGYEQYFGPGTRLTVT.